This T cell receptor (beta chain) originates from a study of CD8 T cells in ankylosing spondylitis (dated by TCRdb to the late 2010s). With respect to the entire study: To find TCR variants linked to disease, the study profiled T cell receptor beta repertoires in ankylosing spondylitis patients and healthy donors. The full study cohort comprised 25 ankylosing spondylitis patients and around 100 healthy donors. Peripheral blood was sampled, and synovial fluid was additionally collected from ankylosing spondylitis patients.

The listed sequencing device is Illumina HiSeq 2500. TCR beta libraries were prepared by quantitative 5'-RACE with molecular barcodes. In the source study's methods: A new computational method, built on a probabilistic model of VDJ rearrangement, was used to identify disease-linked TCR variants. In-frame beta chains were kept once TCRdb had trimmed the public reads at Q25 with fastp and called clones with MiXCR. Rows with one shared CDR3 protein collapse into an entry with the most common genes and DNA. The V and J calls reflect TCRdb's pipeline rather than the authors' work. The sample includes about 300,000 distinct CDR3 sequences, with around 20% observed a single time. The biggest ten clones account for around 3.2% of the sample. As to this clonotype: No cognate antigen has been identified for it. No base quality information exists; no much larger clone differs at one position.

What the study reported, not specific to this receptor: Blood from ankylosing spondylitis patients appeared to be characterized by a TCR beta motif made up of several highly homologous amino acid variants. Significant enrichment of the disease-linked clones was reported in matched synovial fluid samples from ankylosing spondylitis patients. A CD8+ phenotype was shown by the disease-linked clones, which were found at relatively low frequencies in peripheral blood. Some motif variants had previously been reported in the synovial fluid and blood of reactive arthritis patients, which suggests shared mechanisms of disease initiation.

Per the germline V gene, SGHAT is the CDR1 and FQNNGV is the CDR2. Including cysteine and phenylalanine, the CDR3 has 16 amino acids. CDR3 DNA is the only sequence kept; it has 48 bases, read in frame from the first base. The germline V end is reduced by 0 bases and the J end by 4 bases; junction bases left unmatched: 5. The chain couples TRBV11-2 to TRBJ2-1; a stretch of 8 junction bases matches TRBD2. The sample consisted of blood, either unsorted or a sorted T cell fraction (not recorded which). This clonotype originated in a female donor with ankylosing spondylitis or in good health (not recorded which). Here the CDR3 is given as CASSLDRVAGYNEQFF. The bases are TGTGCCAGCAGCTTAGATCGCGTAGCGGGATACAATGAGCAGTTCTTC.